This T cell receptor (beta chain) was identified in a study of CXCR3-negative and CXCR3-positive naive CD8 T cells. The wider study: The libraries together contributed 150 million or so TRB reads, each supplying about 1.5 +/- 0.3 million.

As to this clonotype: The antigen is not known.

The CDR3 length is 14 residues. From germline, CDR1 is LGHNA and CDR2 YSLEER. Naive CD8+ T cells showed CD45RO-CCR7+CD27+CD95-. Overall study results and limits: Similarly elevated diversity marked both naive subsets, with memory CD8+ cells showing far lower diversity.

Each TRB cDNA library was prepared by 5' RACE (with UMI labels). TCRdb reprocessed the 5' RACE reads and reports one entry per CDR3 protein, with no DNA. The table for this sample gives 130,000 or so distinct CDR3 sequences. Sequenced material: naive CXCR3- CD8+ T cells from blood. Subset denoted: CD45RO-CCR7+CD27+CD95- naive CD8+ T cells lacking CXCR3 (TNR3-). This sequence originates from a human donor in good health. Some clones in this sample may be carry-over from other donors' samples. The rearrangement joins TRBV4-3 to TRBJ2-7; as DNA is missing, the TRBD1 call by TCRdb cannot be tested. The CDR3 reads CASSQGSTGYEQYF.